Included here is one T cell receptor beta chain sequence, with context. The source of the sample is a study of control samples from healthy donors and cancer patients. V shed 1 base and J 10 bases; nucleotides not matched to a gene: 9. Germline V lookup: CDR1 SGHKS, CDR2 YYEKEE (reference sequence). The CDR3 length is 16 residues. Generated by immunoSEQ multiplex PCR, the TCRdb table keeps only in-frame clones and is missing some. This table has about 80,000 clones, more than 65% appearing once. This sequence was found in a man between 60 and 75 years old with head and neck cancer. Sequencing was done on a sample of PBMCs. The rearrangement joins TRBV5-5 to TRBJ2-2; 11 bases map to TRBD1. The CDR3, as DNA: TGTGCCAGCAGCTTGCAAGGGACAGGGGGTATTGTGGAGCTGTTTTTT. It specifies CASSLQGTGGIVELFF.